This T cell receptor (beta chain) was sequenced in a study of cytomegalovirus exposure and HLA in healthy donors. Overall study findings and caveats: Researchers counted 164 TCR beta chains as cytomegalovirus-associated. A prior analysis recorded that most TCR beta V segments were productive about 87% or about 30% of the time.

On this clone itself: The antigen is not known.

The CDR3 has 15 amino acids. CDR1 and CDR2 from the germline V gene are SNHLY and FYNNEI. The V and J ends lost 3 bases and 0 bases respectively, with 9 bases between them. PCR involved 60 Vbeta and 13 Jbeta primers. Here immunoSEQ multiplex PCR was the method, and the copy in TCRdb shows in-frame clones only, minus some. Of over 95,000 clones in the sample, over 65% were seen once. The chain carries TRBV2 and TRBJ2-1; possible D gene TRBD2, 5 bases. This receptor was identified in a man aged 40-49 years in good health and CMV-seronegative. What was sequenced was PBMCs. The CDR3 DNA follows: TGTGCCAGCAGTGAGGACTCCGGCTCCTACAATGAGCAGTTCTTC. Its translation: CASSEDSGSYNEQFF.